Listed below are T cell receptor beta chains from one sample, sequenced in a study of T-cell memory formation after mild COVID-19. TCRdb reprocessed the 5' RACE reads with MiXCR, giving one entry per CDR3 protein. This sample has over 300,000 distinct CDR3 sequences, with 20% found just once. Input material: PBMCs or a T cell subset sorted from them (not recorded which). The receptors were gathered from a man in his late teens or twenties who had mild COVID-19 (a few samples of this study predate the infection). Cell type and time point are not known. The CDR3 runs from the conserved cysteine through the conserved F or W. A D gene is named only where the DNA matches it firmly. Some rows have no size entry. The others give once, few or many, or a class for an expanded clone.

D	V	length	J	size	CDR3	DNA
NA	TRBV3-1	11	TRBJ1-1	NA	CASSQDGSAFF	TGTGCCAGCAGCCAAGACGGTTCCGCTTTCTTT
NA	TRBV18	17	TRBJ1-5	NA	CASSLEGSDYSNQPQHF	TGTGCCAGCTCTCTCGAAGGCAGCGACTATAGCAATCAGCCCCAGCATTTT
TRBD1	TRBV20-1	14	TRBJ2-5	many	CSAPFEGQPGTQYF	TGCAGTGCTCCTTTTGAGGGACAGCCGGGGACCCAGTACTTC
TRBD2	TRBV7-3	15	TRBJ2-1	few	CASSLKAGGTNEQFF	TGTGCCAGCAGCTTAAAGGCGGGGGGAACTAATGAGCAGTTCTTC
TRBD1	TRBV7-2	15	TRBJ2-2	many	CATTRDRVNTGELFF	TGTGCCACCACAAGGGACAGGGTGAACACCGGGGAGCTGTTTTTT
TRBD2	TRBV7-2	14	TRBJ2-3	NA	CASSPAGRLYTQYF	TGTGCCAGCAGCCCTGCCGGGAGGCTTTATACGCAGTATTTT
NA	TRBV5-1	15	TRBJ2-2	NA	CASSFDTSNTGELFF	TGCGCCAGCAGCTTCGACACTTCGAACACCGGGGAGCTGTTTTTT
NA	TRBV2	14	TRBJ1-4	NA	CASSVGQINEKLFF	TGTGCCAGCAGCGTCGGACAGATTAATGAAAAACTGTTTTTT
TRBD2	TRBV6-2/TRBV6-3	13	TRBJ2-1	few	CASSSWGGMEQFF	TGTGCCAGCAGCTCATGGGGGGGTATGGAGCAGTTCTTC
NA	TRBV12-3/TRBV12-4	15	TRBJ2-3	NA	CASSLWASRGDTQYF	TGTGCCAGCAGTTTGTGGGCCTCCCGAGGAGATACGCAGTATTTT
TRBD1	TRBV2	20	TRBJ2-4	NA	CASSEALETGTPLAKNIQYF	TGTGCCAGCAGTGAAGCGCTAGAGACAGGGACGCCTTTAGCCAAAAACATTCAGTACTTC
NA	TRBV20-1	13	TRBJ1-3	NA	CSARPAGGNTIYF	TGCAGTGCTAGGCCGGCGGGAGGAAACACCATATATTTT
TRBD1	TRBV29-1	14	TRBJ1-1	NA	CSVEARGRNTEAFF	TGCAGCGTTGAAGCGAGGGGGCGTAACACTGAAGCTTTCTTT
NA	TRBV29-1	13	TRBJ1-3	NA	CSARGDSGNTIYF	TGCAGCGCCAGGGGTGACTCTGGAAACACCATATATTTT
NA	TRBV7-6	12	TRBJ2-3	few	CASSGIADTQYF	TGTGCCAGCAGCGGAATCGCAGATACGCAGTATTTT
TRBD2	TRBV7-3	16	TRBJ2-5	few	CASSIRGGGAEETQYF	TGTGCCAGCAGCATCCGTGGCGGGGGGGCGGAAGAGACCCAGTACTTC
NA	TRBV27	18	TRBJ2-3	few	CASSSRPTGATSTDTQYF	TGTGCCAGCAGTAGTCGCCCTACGGGGGCCACTAGCACAGATACGCAGTATTTT
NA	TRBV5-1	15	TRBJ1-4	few	CASSLTTAFNEKLFF	TGCGCCAGCAGCTTGACGACAGCCTTTAATGAAAAACTGTTTTTT
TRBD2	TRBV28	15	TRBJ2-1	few	CASNPGAGGRNEQFF	TGTGCCAGCAACCCAGGGGCGGGGGGGCGCAATGAGCAGTTCTTC
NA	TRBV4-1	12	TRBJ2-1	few	CASRKTSNEQFF	TGCGCCAGCAGAAAAACCTCCAATGAGCAGTTCTTC
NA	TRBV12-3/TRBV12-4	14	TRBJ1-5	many	CASSLGSRNQPQHF	TGTGCCAGCAGCTTAGGCAGCCGTAATCAGCCCCAGCATTTT
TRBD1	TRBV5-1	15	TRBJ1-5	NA	CASSLGQGGTQPQHF	TGCGCCAGCAGCTTGGGACAGGGAGGGACTCAGCCCCAGCATTTT
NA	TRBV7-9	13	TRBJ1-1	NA	CASSSGIPPEAFF	TGTGCCAGCAGCTCAGGGATCCCGCCTGAAGCTTTCTTT
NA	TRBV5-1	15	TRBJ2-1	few	CASSLEAGAANEQFF	TGCGCCAGCAGCTTGGAGGCGGGGGCCGCTAATGAGCAGTTCTTC
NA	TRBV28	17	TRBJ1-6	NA	CASSFLQGAYLDSPLHF	TGTGCCAGCAGTTTCCTTCAGGGTGCCTATCTGGATTCACCCCTCCACTTT
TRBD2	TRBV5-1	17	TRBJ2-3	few	CASSLPPLAGATDTQYF	TGCGCCAGCAGCTTGCCACCGCTAGCGGGGGCCACAGATACGCAGTATTTT
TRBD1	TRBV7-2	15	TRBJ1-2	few	CASSFDRGLNYGYTF	TGTGCCAGCAGCTTCGACAGGGGGCTTAACTATGGCTACACCTTC
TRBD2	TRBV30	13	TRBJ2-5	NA	CAWSRLAGETQYF	TGTGCCTGGAGTAGGTTAGCGGGGGAGACCCAGTACTTC
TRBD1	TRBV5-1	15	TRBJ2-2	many	CASGERTGNAGELFF	TGCGCCAGCGGGGAGCGGACAGGGAATGCCGGGGAGCTGTTTTTT
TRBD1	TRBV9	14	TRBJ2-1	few	CASSVRDRDNEQFF	TGTGCCAGCAGCGTCCGGGACAGGGACAATGAGCAGTTCTTC
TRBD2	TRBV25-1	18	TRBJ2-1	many	CASAAGLAGGNSYNEQFF	TGTGCCAGCGCTGCGGGACTAGCGGGGGGAAATTCCTACAATGAGCAGTTCTTC
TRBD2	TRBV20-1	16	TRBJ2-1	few	CSARGLAGGGYNEQFF	TGCAGTGCTAGAGGCCTAGCGGGGGGAGGCTACAATGAGCAGTTCTTC
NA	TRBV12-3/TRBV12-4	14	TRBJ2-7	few	CASSPTPGRDEQYF	TGTGCCAGCAGTCCTACCCCAGGGAGAGACGAGCAGTACTTC
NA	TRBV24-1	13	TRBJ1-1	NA	CATSAAWNTEAFF	TGTGCCACCAGTGCCGCCTGGAACACTGAAGCTTTCTTT
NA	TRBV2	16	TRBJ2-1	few	CASSEGGSGLYNEQFF	TGTGCCAGCAGTGAAGGGGGATCGGGGCTCTACAATGAGCAGTTCTTC
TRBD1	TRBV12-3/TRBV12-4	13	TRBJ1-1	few	CASRSGTVTEAFF	TGTGCCAGCAGATCCGGGACAGTCACTGAAGCTTTCTTT
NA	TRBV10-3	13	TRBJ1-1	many	CAIRGTPNTEAFF	TGTGCCATTCGCGGGACACCGAACACTGAAGCTTTCTTT
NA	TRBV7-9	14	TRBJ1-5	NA	CASSSPVGNQPQHF	TGTGCCAGCAGCTCCCCAGTGGGGAATCAGCCCCAGCATTTT
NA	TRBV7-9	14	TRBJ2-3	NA	CASSSPGRTDTQYF	TGTGCCAGCAGCTCCCCCGGGAGAACAGATACGCAGTATTTT
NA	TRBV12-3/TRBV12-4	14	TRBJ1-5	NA	CASSLAGGDQPQHF	TGTGCCAGCAGTTTAGCGGGGGGTGATCAGCCCCAGCATTTT
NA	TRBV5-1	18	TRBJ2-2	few	CASSRSRAGPSNTGELFF	TGCGCCAGCAGCCGAAGCAGGGCAGGCCCCTCGAACACCGGGGAGCTGTTTTTT
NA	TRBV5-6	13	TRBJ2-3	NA	CASSWAEADTQYF	TGTGCCAGCAGCTGGGCCGAGGCCGATACGCAGTATTTT
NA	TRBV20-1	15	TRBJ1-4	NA	CSATLRLYENEKLFF	TGCAGTGCTACCCTTAGACTATATGAAAATGAAAAACTGTTTTTT
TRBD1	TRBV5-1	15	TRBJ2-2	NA	CASSSGQGANGELFF	TGCGCCAGCAGCTCGGGACAGGGGGCGAACGGGGAGCTGTTTTTT
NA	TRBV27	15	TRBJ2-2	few	CASSLRQGRSGELFF	TGTGCCAGCAGTTTGCGGCAGGGCCGTTCCGGGGAGCTGTTTTTT
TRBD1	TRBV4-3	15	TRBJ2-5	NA	CASSQGPTGRETQYF	TGCGCCAGCAGCCAAGGCCCGACAGGGCGAGAGACCCAGTACTTC
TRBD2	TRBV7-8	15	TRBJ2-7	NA	CASGTSGGLTYEQYF	TGTGCCAGTGGGACTAGCGGGGGCCTTACCTACGAGCAGTACTTC
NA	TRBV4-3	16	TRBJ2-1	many	CASSQEGRGRRNEQFF	TGCGCCAGCAGCCAAGAAGGGAGGGGGCGGCGGAATGAGCAGTTCTTC
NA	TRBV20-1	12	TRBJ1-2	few	CSAFSYNYGYTF	TGCAGTGCCTTCTCTTATAACTATGGCTACACCTTC